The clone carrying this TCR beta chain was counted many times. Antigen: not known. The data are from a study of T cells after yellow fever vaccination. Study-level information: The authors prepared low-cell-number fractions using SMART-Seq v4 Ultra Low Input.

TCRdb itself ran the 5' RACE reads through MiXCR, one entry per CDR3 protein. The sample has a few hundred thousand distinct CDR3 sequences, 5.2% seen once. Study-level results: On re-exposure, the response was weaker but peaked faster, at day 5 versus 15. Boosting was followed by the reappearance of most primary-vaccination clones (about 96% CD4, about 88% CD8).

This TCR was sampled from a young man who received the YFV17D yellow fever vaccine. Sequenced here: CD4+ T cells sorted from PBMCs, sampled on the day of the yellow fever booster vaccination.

The CDR3 here is CASSQDIVGGNRRNIQYF. In nucleotides, the CDR3 is TGTGCCAGCAGCCAAGATATTGTTGGGGGGAACAGACGAAACATTCAGTACTTC. The chain recombines TRBV4-2 with TRBJ2-4; D possibly corresponds to TRBD2 (6 bases). The CDR3 is 18 residues long. Germline lookup yields CDR1 LGHNA and CDR2 YNFKEQ. Deletions cut 0 bases from V and 6 bases from J, with 21 bases between.